The T cell receptor beta chain described here comes from a study of T cells in women clearing cervical HPV infection. Study background: Controls gave blood once infection was undetectable; cases at lesion identification. HLA type could not be excluded as a confounder.

Regarding this clone: Read data end 3 residues before the CDR3 end; the end is taken from the germline J gene.

Cervical HPV DNA detected by MY09/MY11 PCR, typed by dot-blot. The CDR3 has 16 amino acids. CDR1 and CDR2 from the germline V gene are LNHDA and SQIVND (reference sequence). Trimming removed 3 bases from V and 4 bases from J; junction bases left unmatched: 6. TCR beta CDR3 amplified by multiplex PCR from roughly 1,100 ng genomic DNA. Profiled with immunoSEQ multiplex PCR; TCRdb holds only in-frame clones, not every one. The listing contains approximately 49,000 clones. The TCR was taken from a woman between 18 and 70 years old with a cervical HPV16 infection that either progressed to CIN3+ or cleared (not recorded which). The sequenced material came from blood buffy coat. V and J are TRBV19 and TRBJ2-1, with 10 bases matching TRBD1. The sequenced CDR3 bases are TGTGCCAGTAGTATGTACGGACAGGGGGAATACAATGAG. Its translation is CASSMYGQGEYNE. The complete CDR3 sequence is CASSMYGQGEYNEQFF.